Listed below are T cell receptor beta chains from one sample, sequenced in a study of T cell clones after liver transplantation. The data were produced by immunoSEQ multiplex PCR, yet TCRdb's version contains in-frame clones alone and is incomplete. The sample lists about 74,000 clones, approximately 80% occurring once. The sequencing here drew on CD4+ T cells from blood, taken before liver transplant. Receptors were obtained from a human donor who received a liver transplant. Both conserved end residues are part of each CDR3. D genes are given only for firm matches. For some rows the clone size is stated as once, few or many, or as a class when expanded; others skip it.

abundance: .
j_gene: TRBJ1-1
d_gene: .
v_gene: TRBV11-2
CDR3nt: TGTGCCAGCAGCCAAAGCGCCGAAAGAGAAGCTTTCTTT
CDR3aa: CASSQSAEREAFF

abundance: .
j_gene: TRBJ2-7
d_gene: TRBD1
v_gene: TRBV7-7
CDR3nt: TGTGCTAGCAGCTTAGCCACAGGGGACGAGCAGTACTTC
CDR3aa: CASSLATGDEQYF

abundance: .
j_gene: TRBJ2-5
d_gene: .
v_gene: TRBV2
CDR3nt: TGTGCCAGCAGTACCGACAACCAAGAGACCCAGTACTTC
CDR3aa: CASSTDNQETQYF

abundance: .
j_gene: TRBJ1-1
d_gene: .
v_gene: TRBV6-6
CDR3nt: TGTGCCAGCAGTTACTCTCCGGATGGGGACACTGAAGCTTTCTTT
CDR3aa: CASSYSPDGDTEAFF

abundance: once
j_gene: TRBJ2-7
d_gene: .
v_gene: TRBV29-1
CDR3nt: TGCAGCGTCCATCCAGCGGACCTCTACGAGCAGTACTTC
CDR3aa: CSVHPADLYEQYF

abundance: .
j_gene: TRBJ2-1
d_gene: TRBD1
v_gene: TRBV6-1
CDR3nt: TGTGCCAGTATCCGGGACAGCACCAACAATGAGCAGTTCTTC
CDR3aa: CASIRDSTNNEQFF

abundance: .
j_gene: TRBJ2-7
d_gene: .
v_gene: TRBV6-1
CDR3nt: TGTGCCAGCAGTCTACACAAGCAAGAGCAGTACTTC
CDR3aa: CASSLHKQEQYF

abundance: .
j_gene: TRBJ1-1
d_gene: .
v_gene: TRBV15
CDR3nt: TGTGCCACCAGCAGGAGCTACACTGAAGCTTTCTTT
CDR3aa: CATSRSYTEAFF

abundance: .
j_gene: TRBJ1-2
d_gene: .
v_gene: TRBV28
CDR3nt: TGTGCCAGCAGTTTATTGGAACCGATAGGCTACACCTTC
CDR3aa: CASSLLEPIGYTF

abundance: .
j_gene: TRBJ1-1
d_gene: .
v_gene: TRBV5-1
CDR3nt: TGCGCCAGCAGCCTACAGGGCCCCTCTGAAGCTTTCTTT
CDR3aa: CASSLQGPSEAFF

abundance: .
j_gene: TRBJ1-3
d_gene: .
v_gene: TRBV9
CDR3nt: TGTGCCAGCCAGCCCAGTTCTGGAAACACCATATATTTT
CDR3aa: CASQPSSGNTIYF

abundance: .
j_gene: TRBJ1-1
d_gene: .
v_gene: TRBV7-9
CDR3nt: TGTGCCAGCAGCTTGACAGGACAAGCTTTCTTT
CDR3aa: CASSLTGQAFF

abundance: .
j_gene: TRBJ1-3
d_gene: TRBD1
v_gene: TRBV7-9
CDR3nt: TGTGCCAGCAGCTTAGTTCGGACAGGGAAAATCTCTGGAAACACCATATATTTT
CDR3aa: CASSLVRTGKISGNTIYF

abundance: .
j_gene: TRBJ1-4
d_gene: .
v_gene: TRBV18
CDR3nt: TGTGCCAGCTCCCGGGTTGCGGGACATAATGAAAAACTGTTTTTT
CDR3aa: CASSRVAGHNEKLFF

abundance: .
j_gene: TRBJ2-1
d_gene: TRBD1
v_gene: TRBV5-1
CDR3nt: TGCGCCAGCAGACCCACAGGGGTCTACAATGAGCAGTTCTTC
CDR3aa: CASRPTGVYNEQFF

abundance: .
j_gene: TRBJ2-7
d_gene: .
v_gene: TRBV28
CDR3nt: TGTGCCAGCAGCCGGACTCCCTCCTACGAGCAGTACTTC
CDR3aa: CASSRTPSYEQYF

abundance: .
j_gene: TRBJ2-7
d_gene: .
v_gene: TRBV28
CDR3nt: TGTGCCAGCAGTTTTACCGGAGTAGCGGCCTACGAGCAGTACTTC
CDR3aa: CASSFTGVAAYEQYF